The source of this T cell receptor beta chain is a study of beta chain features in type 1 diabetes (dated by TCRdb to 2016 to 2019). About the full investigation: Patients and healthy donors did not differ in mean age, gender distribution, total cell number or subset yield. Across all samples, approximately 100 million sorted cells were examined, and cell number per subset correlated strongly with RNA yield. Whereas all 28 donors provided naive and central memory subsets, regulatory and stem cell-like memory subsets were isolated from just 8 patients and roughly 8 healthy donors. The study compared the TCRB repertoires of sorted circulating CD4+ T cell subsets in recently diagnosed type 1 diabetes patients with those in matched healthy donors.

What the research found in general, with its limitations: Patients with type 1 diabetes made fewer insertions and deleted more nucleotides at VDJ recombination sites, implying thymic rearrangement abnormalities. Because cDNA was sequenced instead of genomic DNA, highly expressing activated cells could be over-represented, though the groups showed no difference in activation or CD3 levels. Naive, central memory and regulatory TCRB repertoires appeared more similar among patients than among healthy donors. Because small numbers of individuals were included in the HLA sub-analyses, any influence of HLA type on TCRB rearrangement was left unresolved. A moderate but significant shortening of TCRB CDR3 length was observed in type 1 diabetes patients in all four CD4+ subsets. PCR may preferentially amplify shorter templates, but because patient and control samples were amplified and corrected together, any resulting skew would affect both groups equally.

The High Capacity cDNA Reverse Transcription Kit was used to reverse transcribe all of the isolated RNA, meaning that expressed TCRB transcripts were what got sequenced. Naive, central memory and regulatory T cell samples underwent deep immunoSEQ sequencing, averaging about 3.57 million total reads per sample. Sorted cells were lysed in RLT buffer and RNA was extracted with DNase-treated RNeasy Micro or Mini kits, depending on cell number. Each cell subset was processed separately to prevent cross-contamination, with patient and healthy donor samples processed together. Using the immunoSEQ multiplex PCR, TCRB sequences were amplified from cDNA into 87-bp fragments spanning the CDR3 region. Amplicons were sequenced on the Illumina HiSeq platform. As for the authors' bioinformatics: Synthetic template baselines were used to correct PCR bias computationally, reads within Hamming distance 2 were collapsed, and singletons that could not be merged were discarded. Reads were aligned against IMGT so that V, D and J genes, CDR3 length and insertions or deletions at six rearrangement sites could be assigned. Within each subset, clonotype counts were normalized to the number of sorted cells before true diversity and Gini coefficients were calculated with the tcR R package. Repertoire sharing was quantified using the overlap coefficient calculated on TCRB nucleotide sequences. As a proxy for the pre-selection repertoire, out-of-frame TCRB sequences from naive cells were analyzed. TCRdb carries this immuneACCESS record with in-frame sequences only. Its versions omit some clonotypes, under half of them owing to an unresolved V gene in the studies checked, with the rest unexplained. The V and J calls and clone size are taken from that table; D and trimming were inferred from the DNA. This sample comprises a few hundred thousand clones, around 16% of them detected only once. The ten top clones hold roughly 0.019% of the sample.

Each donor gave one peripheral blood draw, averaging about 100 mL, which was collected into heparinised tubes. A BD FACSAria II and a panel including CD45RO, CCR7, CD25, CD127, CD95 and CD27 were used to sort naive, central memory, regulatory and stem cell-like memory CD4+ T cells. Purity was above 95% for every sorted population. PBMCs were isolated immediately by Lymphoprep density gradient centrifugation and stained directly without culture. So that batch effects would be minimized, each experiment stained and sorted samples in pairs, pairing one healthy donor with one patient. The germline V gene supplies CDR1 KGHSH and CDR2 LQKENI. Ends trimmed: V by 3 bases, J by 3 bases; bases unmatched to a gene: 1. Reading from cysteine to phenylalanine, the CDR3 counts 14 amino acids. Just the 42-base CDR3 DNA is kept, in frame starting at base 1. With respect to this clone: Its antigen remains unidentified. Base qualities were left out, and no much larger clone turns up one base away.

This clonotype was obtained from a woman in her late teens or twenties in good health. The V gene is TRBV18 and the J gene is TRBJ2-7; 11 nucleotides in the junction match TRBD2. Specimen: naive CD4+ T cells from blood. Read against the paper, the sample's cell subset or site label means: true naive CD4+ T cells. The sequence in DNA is TGTGCCAGCTCACCCACTAGCGGGGGCTACGAGCAGTACTTC. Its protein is CASSPTSGGYEQYF. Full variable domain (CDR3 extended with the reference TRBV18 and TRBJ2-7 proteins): NAGVMQNPRHLVRRRGQEARLRCSPMKGHSHVYWYRQLPEEGLKFMVYLQKENIIDESGMPKERFSAEFPKEGPSILRIQQVVRGDSAAYFCASSPTSGGYEQYFGPGTRLTVT.